Shown below are 30 T cell receptor beta chains from a single sample sequenced in a study of cytomegalovirus exposure and HLA in healthy donors. PCR used 60 Vbeta primers and 13 Jbeta primers. Generated by immunoSEQ multiplex PCR, the TCRdb table keeps only in-frame clones and is missing some. The table records 150,000 to 200,000 clones, roughly four fifths of them present only once. Material: PBMCs. The origin of the receptors is a female donor in good health and CMV-seronegative.

The V and J genes are TRBV6-5 and TRBJ2-7, with 8 bases matching TRBD2. J was trimmed by 0 bases and V by 0 bases; bases with no gene match: 4. CDR3 length equals 16 residues. From germline, CDR1 is MNHEY and CDR2 SVGAGI. CDR3 bases: TGTGCCAGCAGTTACTCGTCAAGCGGGAGCTCCTACGAGCAGTACTTC. Amino acids: CASSYSSSGSSYEQYF.

As for this clone: Other nucleotide sequences from this sample produce the same CDR3. The chain has TRBV6-6 and TRBJ2-5; a weak D match, TRBD1 (7 bases). Germline V CDR1 and CDR2: MNHNY, SVGAGI (reference sequence). The V end lost 3 bases, the J end lost 5 bases, and 13 bases lay between the germline ends. CDR3 length: 14 amino acids. The CDR3 is CASSYQGGGETQYF. CDR3 bases: TGTGCCAGCAGTTATCAGGGGGGCGGTGAGACCCAGTACTTC.

This clone was seen once. The chain links TRBV5-1 to TRBJ2-3; a weak D match, TRBD1 (5 bases). The CDR3 covers 15 residues. V lost 1 base to trimming and J lost 6 bases, with 15 bases between them. Germline V CDR1 and CDR2: SGHRS, YFSETQ. The CDR3 region has the DNA TGCGCCAGCAGCTTGCCTTGGGGCGCTTCGGATACGCAGTATTTT. It codes for CASSLPWGASDTQYF.

This clone has just one count. Compared with germline, one end of the junction differs, possibly owing to a read error. The chain couples TRBV4-2 to TRBJ1-5; no clear D gene. The CDR3 length is 18 residues. Per the germline V gene, CDR1 is LGHNA and CDR2 is YNFKEQ. The CDR3 loop reads CAGSQDRGGIHSNQPQHF. The CDR3 region has the DNA TGTGCCGGCAGCCAAGATCGGGGAGGGATCCACAGCAATCAGCCCCAGCATTTT.

V gene TRBV2 combines with J gene TRBJ2-3; D possibly corresponds to TRBD1 (7 bases). Germline V gene data show CDR1 as SNHLY and CDR2 as FYNNEI. CDR3 length: 14 amino acids. Between the trimmed V and J ends, which lost 6 bases and 2 bases, there was a span of 12 bases. The CDR3 protein is CASREGADTDTQYF. CDR3 DNA: TGTGCCAGCAGGGAGGGGGCGGACACAGATACGCAGTATTTT. Full variable domain (outside the CDR3, taken from reference TRBV2 and TRBJ2-3): EPEVTQTPSHQVTQMGQEVILRCVPISNHLYFYWYRQILGQKVEFLVSFYNNEISEKSEIFDDQFSVERPDGSNFTLKIRSTKLEDSAMYFCASREGADTDTQYFGPGTRLTVL.

This rearrangement joins TRBV27 to TRBJ2-6; TRBD1 is a possible D gene (7 bases). This CDR3 contains 17 residues. The V end lost 3 bases, the J end lost 4 bases, and 16 bases lay between the germline ends. Germline CDR1 MNHEY, CDR2 SMNVEV (reference sequence). Here the CDR3 DNA reads TGTGCCAGCAGTTTGGCGGGACAGTCAGCAGGGGCCAACGTCCTGACTTTC. It specifies CASSLAGQSAGANVLTF.

The chain is built from TRBV12-1 and TRBJ2-7; the listed D gene, TRBD2, was not tested against the DNA. TRBV12-1 is marked as a pseudogene. The CDR3 runs to 16 residues. CDR3: CASSYPDSPQIYEQYF. The CDR3 DNA reads as TGTGCCAGCAGCTATCCCGACTCCCCGCAAATCTACGAGCAGTACTTC.

This clone was recorded once. At the DNA level, this CDR3 is encoded by other sequences in the same sample as well. The chain links TRBV4-2 to TRBJ2-1; D unresolved. In germline, CDR1 is LGHNA, CDR2 YNFKEQ. Trimming removed 4 bases from V and 1 base from J, with 14 bases in between. There are 16 residues in the CDR3. CDR3 protein: CASSPRTYASYNEQFF. DNA for the CDR3: TGTGCCAGCAGCCCTAGAACCTACGCGTCCTACAATGAGCAGTTCTTC.

This clone appeared once. The chain joins TRBV30 to TRBJ1-1; the D gene is possibly TRBD1 (5 bases). V was trimmed by 2 bases and J by 3 bases, leaving 16 bases between them. This CDR3 is 15 amino acids long. CDR1 is GTSNPN, CDR2 SVGIG, per germline (reference sequence). CDR3 sequence reads: CAWSFSTAGHTEAFF. The CDR3 nucleotides read TGTGCCTGGAGTTTCTCGACCGCGGGGCACACTGAAGCTTTCTTT.

This clone was observed a few times. Here the CDR3 DNA reads TGCGCCAGCAGCGGCGGACAGGGGATTTATAATGAGCAGTTCTTC. The encoded protein is CASSGGQGIYNEQFF. The rearrangement uses TRBV5-1 and TRBJ2-1, with 9 bases identical to TRBD1. Trimming at V came to 4 bases and at J to 7 bases, leaving 9 bases not matched to a gene. Per germline, CDR1 SGHRS and CDR2 YFSETQ. The CDR3 runs to 15 residues.

This chain links TRBV4-3 with TRBJ1-6; weak D call: TRBD1 (5 bases). Trimming pared 0 bases from V and 14 bases from J, leaving 11 bases between. This CDR3 is built from 13 residues. Looked up from germline, CDR1 is LGHNA and CDR2 is YSLEER. The CDR3 DNA is TGCGCCAGCAGCCAAGACCAGGGTCTGGCCCTCCACTTT. It encodes CASSQDQGLALHF.

This chain joins TRBV19 and TRBJ2-5, with D possibly matching TRBD1 (5 bases). Deletions cut 5 bases from V and 5 bases from J, with 12 bases between. Germline CDR1 reads LNHDA; CDR2 reads SQIVND (reference sequence). This CDR3 has 13 residues. DNA for the CDR3: TGTGCCAGTAGTTCGCAGGGATACGAGACCCAGTACTTC. It encodes CASSSQGYETQYF.

This clone was counted between two and nine times. The V call is TRBV4-2, the J call TRBJ2-7, with TRBD1 identical over 8 bases. The trim removed 3 bases at V and 2 bases at J, leaving 6 bases unmatched. This CDR3 has 15 amino acids. In germline, CDR1 is LGHNA, CDR2 YNFKEQ. The CDR3 loop is CASSQYGTGTYEQYF. In nucleotides, the CDR3 is TGTGCCAGCAGCCAGTACGGGACAGGCACCTACGAGCAGTACTTC.

This clone was recorded once. The J gene is TRBJ2-3, the V gene TRBV19, with 7 bases fitting TRBD1. The germline V gene encodes CDR1 LNHDA and CDR2 SQIVND (reference sequence). J was trimmed by 0 bases and V by 10 bases; bases with no gene match: 13. The CDR3 consists of 16 residues. Here the CDR3 DNA reads TGTGCCACCGCAGTGTTCGGCAGGGGGAGCACAGATACGCAGTATTTT. This gives the protein CATAVFGRGSTDTQYF.

J is TRBJ2-1 and V is TRBV7-9, with 9 bases that match TRBD1. Trimming at V came to 7 bases and at J to 6 bases, leaving 10 bases not matched to a gene. The germline V gene has CDR1 SEHNR and CDR2 FQNEAQ (reference sequence). The CDR3 length is 15 residues. The CDR3, as DNA: TGTGCCAGCACCAACCGACAGGGGGAGAGCAATGAGCAGTTCTTC. Encoded protein: CASTNRQGESNEQFF.

V and J are TRBV6-5 and TRBJ2-1; TRBD1 matches 10 bases. This CDR3 is 15 amino acids long. V dropped 5 bases and J dropped 5; count of bases not matched to a gene: 6. The germline CDR1 and CDR2 sequences are MNHEY and SVGAGI. The DNA of the CDR3 is TGTGCCAGCAGTACAGACAGGGGGCCTGACAATGAGCAGTTCTTC. Its protein is CASSTDRGPDNEQFF.

The chain has TRBV9 and TRBJ1-1; D gene unclear. This CDR3 is 13 amino acids long. With 0 bases removed from V and 4 bases from J, the gap between germline ends came to 7 bases. Germline V lookup: CDR1 SGDLS, CDR2 YYNGEE. CDR3 in amino acids: CASSVDEPTEAFF. The CDR3 DNA follows: TGTGCCAGCAGCGTAGATGAGCCCACTGAAGCTTTCTTT.

V is TRBV2 and J is TRBJ1-1; D is ambiguous. The length of the CDR3 is 12 residues. Germline V lookup: CDR1 SNHLY, CDR2 FYNNEI. V was cut by 7 bases and J by 0 bases, with 6 bases left in between. In DNA, the CDR3 is TGTGCCAGCACTCAGGTGAACACTGAAGCTTTCTTT. As protein: CASTQVNTEAFF.

This clone has more than one count but fewer than ten. The gene calls are TRBV5-4 and TRBJ2-3; weak D call: TRBD2 (6 bases). Germline CDR1 reads SGHNT; CDR2 reads YYREEE (reference sequence). The V gene lost 5 bases and the J gene lost 2 bases, with 18 bases spanning the gap. The CDR3 spans 16 residues. DNA of the CDR3: TGTGCCAGCAGGACCGACCCGGGAGTTATCACAGATACGCAGTATTTT. Translated: CASRTDPGVITDTQYF.

This clone was seen a single time. This chain joins TRBV19 and TRBJ2-7, with 8 nucleotides matching TRBD1. Germline CDR1 LNHDA, CDR2 SQIVND (reference sequence). V gave up 0 bases and J gave up 4 bases; unmatched junction bases: 2. The CDR3 runs 14 residues. CDR3 DNA: TGTGCCAGTAGTATAGATCGACAGGGGTACGAGCAGTACTTC. This gives the protein CASSIDRQGYEQYF.

V gene TRBV29-1 combines with J gene TRBJ2-1; 8 bases fit TRBD2. V dropped 3 bases and J dropped 3; count of bases not matched to a gene: 19. The CDR3 is 19 residues long. The germline CDR1 and CDR2 sequences are SQVTM and ANQGSEA. CDR3 DNA sequence: TGCAGCGTTGACCTGCGAGTAGCGGGGAGGGCTTTCCTCTACAATGAGCAGTTCTTC. Encoded protein: CSVDLRVAGRAFLYNEQFF.

The J gene is TRBJ2-3, the V gene TRBV4-3, with 8 bases fitting TRBD2. The CDR3 has 16 residues. V lost 0 bases and J lost 4; bases outside the gene matches: 6. CDR1 is LGHNA, CDR2 YSLEER, per germline. The CDR3 DNA reads as TGCGCCAGCAGCCAAGACGGGAGGGCGGAGGCAGATACGCAGTATTTT. This encodes CASSQDGRAEADTQYF.

The V call is TRBV4-2, the J call TRBJ1-5, with a possible D match to TRBD1 (5 bases). There are 15 residues in the CDR3. Looked up from germline, CDR1 is LGHNA and CDR2 is YNFKEQ. V was shortened by 0 bases and J by 3 bases, with 9 bases between the two germline ends. For the CDR3, the DNA is TGTGCCAGCAGCCAAGATGGCAGGGTCAATCAGCCCCAGCATTTT. Translated, it gives CASSQDGRVNQPQHF.

The CDR3 is CASSLFSSASSYNEQFF. CDR3 coding DNA: TGCGCCAGCAGCTTGTTTTCTAGCGCCAGCTCCTACAATGAGCAGTTCTTC. The chain joins TRBV5-1 to TRBJ2-1; TRBD2 is a possible D gene (6 bases). This CDR3 is built from 17 residues. The V end lost 1 base, the J end lost 0 bases, and 14 bases lay between the germline ends. CDR1 and CDR2 (germline): SGHRS, YFSETQ.

This chain connects TRBV4-3 to TRBJ1-1; 7 nucleotides match TRBD1. V lost 5 bases, J lost 1 base, and 4 bases stayed unmatched. CDR3 size: 14 residues. The germline gives CDR1 LGHNA, CDR2 YSLEER. The CDR3 is CASSSDRANTEAFF. The CDR3 nucleotides are TGCGCCAGCAGCTCCGACAGGGCGAACACTGAAGCTTTCTTT.

The chain couples TRBV5-4 to TRBJ1-5; D gene unclear. V lost 4 bases to trimming and J lost 2 bases, with 22 bases between them. The CDR3 runs 18 residues. Germline V gene sequence: CDR1 SGHNT, CDR2 YYREEE (reference sequence). CDR3 bases: TGTGCCAGCAGCCAAGATCTTCCCCCAATTGAGGGCAATCAGCCCCAGCATTTT. This translates into CASSQDLPPIEGNQPQHF. The whole variable domain, remainder taken from reference TRBV5-4 and TRBJ1-5, is ETGVTQSPTHLIKTRGQQVTLRCSSQSGHNTVSWYQQALGQGPQFIFQYYREEENGRGNFPPRFSGLQFPNYSSELNVNALELDDSALYLCASSQDLPPIEGNQPQHFGDGTRLSIL.

This clone has more than one count but fewer than ten. V usage is TRBV7-8 and J usage is TRBJ2-7; 7 nucleotides agree with TRBD2. From germline, CDR1 is SGHVS and CDR2 FQNEAQ. This CDR3 is 17 amino acids long. Unmatched junction bases numbered 16, after V lost 5 bases and J lost 3 bases. This chain's CDR3 is CASSQPNPSGTLYEQYF. In nucleotides, the CDR3 is TGTGCCAGCAGCCAGCCAAATCCAAGCGGGACGCTCTACGAGCAGTACTTC.

The chain employs TRBV18 and TRBJ2-1, with TRBD2 matching 9 bases. This CDR3 comprises 17 residues. Germline trimming cut 6 bases from V and 3 bases from J; bases unmatched to any gene: 12. Germline CDR1 and CDR2: KGHSH and LQKENI. This CDR3 is CASSPTPGGRVYNEQFF. The CDR3 DNA follows: TGTGCCAGCTCTCCTACCCCTGGCGGGAGGGTCTACAATGAGCAGTTCTTC.

This chain links TRBV28 with TRBJ2-1; D remains unclear. The CDR3 consists of 14 residues. CDR1 MDHEN and CDR2 SYDVKM come from the germline V gene. Deletions cut 7 bases from V and 7 bases from J, with 17 bases between. CDR3 sequence reads: CASTTTPARNEQFF. The CDR3 DNA reads as TGTGCCAGCACCACCACCCCCGCTAGGAATGAGCAGTTCTTC.

The chain joins TRBV5-4 to TRBJ2-7; 7 nucleotides line up with TRBD2. The length of the CDR3 is 15 residues. Germline V gene sequence: CDR1 SGHNT, CDR2 YYREEE (reference sequence). Trimming removed 1 base from V and 6 bases from J; junction bases left unmatched: 10. The CDR3 loop is CASSLPLAGRAEQYF. The CDR3 coding sequence is TGTGCCAGCAGCTTGCCCTTAGCGGGTAGGGCCGAGCAGTACTTC.